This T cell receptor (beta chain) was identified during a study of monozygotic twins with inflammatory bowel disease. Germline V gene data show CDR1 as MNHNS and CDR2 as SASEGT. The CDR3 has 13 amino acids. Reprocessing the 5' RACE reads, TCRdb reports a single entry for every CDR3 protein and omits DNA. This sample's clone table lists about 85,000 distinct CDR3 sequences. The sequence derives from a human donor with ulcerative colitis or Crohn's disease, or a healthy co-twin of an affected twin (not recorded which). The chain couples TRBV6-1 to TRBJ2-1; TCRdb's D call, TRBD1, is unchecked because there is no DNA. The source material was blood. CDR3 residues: CASSEGGTSKQFF.